The 3 T cell receptor beta chains below come from one sample, sequenced in a study of T cell responses to AZD1222 COVID-19 vaccine. TCRdb's copy holds only in-frame clones and misses some; the assay was immunoSEQ multiplex PCR. Altogether 140,000 to 150,000 clones are present, 92% being singletons, with the ten largest covering roughly 3.5%. Sequenced material: peripheral blood, taken 28 days after the second AZD1222 dose. All receptors derive from an adult who received the AZD1222 COVID-19 vaccine.

The CDR3 DNA follows: TGTGCCAGCAGCCAAGTCCTCCTGACAGGGGGGATCTCTGGAAACACCATATATTTT. Its translation: CASSQVLLTGGISGNTIYF. This chain uses TRBV3-1 (or the pseudogene TRBV3-2) with TRBJ1-3; 9 nucleotides line up with TRBD1. V shed 1 base, J shed 0 bases, and the junction held 10 bases outside the gene matches. Per germline, CDR1 LGHDT and CDR2 YNNKEL (reference sequence). This CDR3 region has 19 residues.

The rearrangement joins TRBV28 to TRBJ1-5; D is possibly TRBD1 (6 bases). Germline loops: CDR1 MDHEN, CDR2 SYDVKM. V lost 6 bases to trimming and J lost 3 bases, with 18 bases between them. CDR3 length equals 16 residues. The CDR3 here is CASSPRQARFNQPQHF. As DNA, the CDR3 is TGTGCCAGCAGCCCCCGACAGGCGCGCTTCAATCAGCCCCAGCATTTT.

CDR3 sequence: CASSLPAGNTIYF. The CDR3 DNA is TGCGCCAGCAGCTTGCCGGCTGGAAACACCATATATTTT. The chain recombines TRBV5-1 with TRBJ1-3; no clear D gene. V shed 1 base and J shed 2 bases, with 4 bases lying between them. Germline CDR1 SGHRS, CDR2 YFSETQ. The CDR3 has 13 amino acids.